The clone carrying this T cell receptor beta chain was observed a few times. Amplification of TCR beta CDR3 regions used RNA transcripts. First-round RT-PCR used HTBI primers; second-round multiplex PCR followed. TCRdb re-called the multiplex PCR reads with MiXCR, one entry per CDR3 protein. The data hold approximately 1.2 million distinct CDR3 sequences, with less than 45% observed a single time. This entry belongs to a study of Graves' ophthalmopathy and Graves' hyperthyroidism. Germline V gives CDR1 MNHEY, CDR2 SMNVEV (reference sequence). V was shortened by 1 base and J by 9 bases, with 7 bases between the two germline ends. This CDR3 has 12 residues.

This clonotype was obtained from an adult man with Graves' hyperthyroidism. The rearrangement uses TRBV27 and TRBJ1-5; D gene uncertain. The specimen sequenced was peripheral blood or thyroid tissue (not recorded which). The CDR3 reads CASSLLGRPQHF. In nucleotides, the CDR3 is TGTGCCAGCAGTTTATTAGGACGGCCCCAGCATTTT.